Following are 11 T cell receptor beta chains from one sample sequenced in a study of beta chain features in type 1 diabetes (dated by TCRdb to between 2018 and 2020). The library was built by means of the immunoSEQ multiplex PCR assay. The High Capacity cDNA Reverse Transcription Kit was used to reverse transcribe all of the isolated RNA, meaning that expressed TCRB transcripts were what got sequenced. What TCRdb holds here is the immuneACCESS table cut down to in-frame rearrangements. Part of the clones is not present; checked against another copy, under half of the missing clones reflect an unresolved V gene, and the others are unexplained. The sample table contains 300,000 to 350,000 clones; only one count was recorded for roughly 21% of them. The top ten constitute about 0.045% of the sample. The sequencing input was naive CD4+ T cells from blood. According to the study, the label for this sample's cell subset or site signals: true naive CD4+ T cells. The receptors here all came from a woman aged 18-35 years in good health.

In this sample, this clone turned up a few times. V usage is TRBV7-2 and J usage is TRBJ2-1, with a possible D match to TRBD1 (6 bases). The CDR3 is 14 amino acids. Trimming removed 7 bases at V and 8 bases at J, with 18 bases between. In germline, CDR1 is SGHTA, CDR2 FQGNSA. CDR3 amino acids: CASIETAGGDEQFF. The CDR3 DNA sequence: TGTGCCAGCATCGAAACGGCTGGGGGCGATGAGCAGTTCTTC.

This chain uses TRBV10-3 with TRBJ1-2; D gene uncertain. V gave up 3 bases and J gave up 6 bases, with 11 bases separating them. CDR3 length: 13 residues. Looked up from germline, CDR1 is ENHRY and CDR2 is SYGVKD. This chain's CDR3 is CAISDPEVHGYTF. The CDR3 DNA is TGTGCCATCAGTGACCCAGAAGTCCATGGCTACACCTTC.

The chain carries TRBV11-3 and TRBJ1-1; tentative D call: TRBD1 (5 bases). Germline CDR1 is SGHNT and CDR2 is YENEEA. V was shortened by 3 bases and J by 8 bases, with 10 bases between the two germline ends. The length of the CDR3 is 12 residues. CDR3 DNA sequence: TGTGCCAGCAGCTTCGTTGACAGAGAAGCTTTCTTT. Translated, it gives CASSFVDREAFF.

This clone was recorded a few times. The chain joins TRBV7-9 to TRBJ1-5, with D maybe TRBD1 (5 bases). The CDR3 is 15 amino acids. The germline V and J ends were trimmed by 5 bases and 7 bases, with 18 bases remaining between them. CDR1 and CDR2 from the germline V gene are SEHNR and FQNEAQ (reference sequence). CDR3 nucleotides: TGTGCCAGCAGCGCCTCGGGCCGCGGGGGACAGCCCCAGCATTTT. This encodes CASSASGRGGQPQHF.

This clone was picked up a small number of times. The CDR3 here is CASSLGHEQFF. DNA for the CDR3: TGTGCCAGCAGCCTCGGTCATGAGCAGTTCTTC. The chain is built from TRBV7-2 and TRBJ2-1; no definite D call. Trimming removed 5 bases from V and 8 bases from J, with 7 bases in between. The CDR3 contains 11 residues. Germline V CDR1 and CDR2: SGHTA, FQGNSA.

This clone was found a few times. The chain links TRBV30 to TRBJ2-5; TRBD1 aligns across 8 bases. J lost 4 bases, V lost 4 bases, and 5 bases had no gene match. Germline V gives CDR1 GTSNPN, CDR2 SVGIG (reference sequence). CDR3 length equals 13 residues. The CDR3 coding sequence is TGTGCCTGGAAACAGGGGGGAGGAGAGACCCAGTACTTC. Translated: CAWKQGGGETQYF.

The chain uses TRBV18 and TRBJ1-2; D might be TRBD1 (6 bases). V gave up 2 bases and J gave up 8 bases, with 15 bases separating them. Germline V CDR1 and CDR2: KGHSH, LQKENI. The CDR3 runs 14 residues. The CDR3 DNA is TGTGCCAGCTCACCAGGGGGCACGCTTGGAGGCTACACCTTC. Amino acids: CASSPGGTLGGYTF. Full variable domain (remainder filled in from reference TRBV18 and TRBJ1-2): NAGVMQNPRHLVRRRGQEARLRCSPMKGHSHVYWYRQLPEEGLKFMVYLQKENIIDESGMPKERFSAEFPKEGPSILRIQQVVRGDSAAYFCASSPGGTLGGYTFGSGTRLTVV.

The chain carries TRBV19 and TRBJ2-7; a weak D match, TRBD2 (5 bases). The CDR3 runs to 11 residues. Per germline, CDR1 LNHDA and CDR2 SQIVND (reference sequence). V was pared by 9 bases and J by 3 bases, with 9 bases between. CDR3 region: CASPEDYEQYF. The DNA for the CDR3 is TGTGCCAGCCCGGAGGACTACGAGCAGTACTTC. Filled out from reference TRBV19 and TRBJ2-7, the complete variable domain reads DGGITQSPKYLFRKEGQNVTLSCEQNLNHDAMYWYRQDPGQGLRLIYYSQIVNDFQKGDIAEGYSVSREKKESFPLTVTSAQKNPTAFYLCASPEDYEQYFGPGTRLTVT.

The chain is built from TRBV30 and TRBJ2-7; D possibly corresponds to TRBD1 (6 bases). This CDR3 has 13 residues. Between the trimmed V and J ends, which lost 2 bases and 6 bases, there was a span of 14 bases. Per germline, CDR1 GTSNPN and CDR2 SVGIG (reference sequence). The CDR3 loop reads CAWSRTGLGEQYF. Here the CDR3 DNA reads TGTGCCTGGAGTCGAACAGGGTTGGGCGAGCAGTACTTC. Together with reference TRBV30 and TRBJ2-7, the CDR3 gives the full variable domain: SQTIHQWPATLVQPVGSPLSLECTVEGTSNPNLYWYRQAAGRGLQLLFYSVGIGQISSEVPQNLSASRPQDRQFILSSKKLLLSDSGFYLCAWSRTGLGEQYFGPGTRLTVT.

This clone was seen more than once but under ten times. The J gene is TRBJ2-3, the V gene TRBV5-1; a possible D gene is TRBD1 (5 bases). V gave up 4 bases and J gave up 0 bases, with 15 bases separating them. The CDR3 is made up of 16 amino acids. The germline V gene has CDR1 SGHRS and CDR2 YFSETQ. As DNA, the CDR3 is TGCGCCAGCAGCGCAGGGTATAGGGCTAGCACAGATACGCAGTATTTT. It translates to CASSAGYRASTDTQYF.

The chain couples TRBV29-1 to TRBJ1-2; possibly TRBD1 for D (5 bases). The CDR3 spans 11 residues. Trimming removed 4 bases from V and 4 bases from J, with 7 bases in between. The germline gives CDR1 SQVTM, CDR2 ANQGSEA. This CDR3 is CSVADSYGYTF. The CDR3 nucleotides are TGCAGCGTTGCTGACAGCTATGGCTACACCTTC.